The 3 T cell receptor beta chains given below trace back to one sample, sequenced in a study of T cell repertoires in cytomegalovirus infection (dated by TCRdb to between 2018 and 2021). No antigens are known for them. The sample's treatment or condition label, in plain terms: in vitro stimulation with specific CMV peptide epitopes to enrich CMV-specific T cells. Instrument used: Illumina HiSeq 1500. The public reads were reanalyzed by TCRdb: fastp trimming at Q25, MiXCR alignment, in-frame beta chains only. Here each entry gathers all rows of one CDR3 protein and keeps the most common genes and DNA. The sample table holds some 350,000 distinct CDR3 sequences, of which roughly 28% were seen once. 20% of the sample is held by the ten biggest clonotypes. Sequenced here: cultured PBMCs, sampled from culture after CMV antigen stimulation. The origin of the receptors is a human donor in good health (CMV status not recorded). Some clones in this sample may be carry-over from other donors' samples.

The rearrangement links TRBV19 to TRBJ1-5; tentatively, D is TRBD1 (6 bases). This CDR3 region has 14 residues. The V gene's germline CDR1 is LNHDA and CDR2 SQIVND (reference sequence). V was shortened by 4 bases and J by 6 bases, with 13 bases between the two germline ends. The CDR3 DNA is TGTGCCAGTAGTAGGGGCCGGGGGCCTCAGCCCCAGCATTTT. This codes for CASSRGRGPQPQHF.

The CDR3 nucleotides read TGTGCCAGCAGCTCCACAGAGCGGAGACGCACAGATACGCAGTATTTT. This encodes CASSSTERRRTDTQYF. The gene calls are TRBV7-8 and TRBJ2-3; D perhaps matches TRBD2 (5 bases). This CDR3 region has 16 residues. Germline assignment: CDR1 SGHVS and CDR2 FQNEAQ. Trimming removed 4 bases from V and 1 base from J, with 15 bases in between.

This chain connects TRBV27 to TRBJ1-1; the match to TRBD1 covers 9 bases. The CDR3 sequence is 13 residues long. The V and J ends lost 2 bases and 8 bases, in that order; junction bases with no gene match: 3. Germline V gene sequence: CDR1 MNHEY, CDR2 SMNVEV (reference sequence). The DNA of the CDR3 is TGTGCCAGCAGTTTAACAGGGGGCTACGAAGCTTTCTTT. Its protein product is CASSLTGGYEAFF.